These 4 T cell receptor beta chains share one sample of origin, sequenced in a study of cytomegalovirus exposure and HLA in healthy donors. The study ran its PCR with 60 Vbeta and 13 Jbeta primers. TCRdb's copy holds only in-frame clones and misses some; the assay was immunoSEQ multiplex PCR. The repertoire holds more than 150,000 clones, with about 90% as singletons. Sample: PBMCs. These receptors came from a girl less than two years old in good health and CMV-seronegative.

This chain uses TRBV11-3 with TRBJ2-2; 12 nucleotides line up with TRBD2. The CDR3 contains 17 residues. The junction had 8 bases not matched to a gene; V was cut back by 5 bases and J by 4 bases. CDR1 and CDR2 (germline): SGHNT, YENEEA. CDR3 amino acids: CASSPPGLAGFTGELFF. The CDR3 DNA reads as TGTGCCAGCAGCCCACCGGGACTAGCGGGTTTCACCGGGGAGCTGTTTTTT. Full variable domain (missing parts from reference TRBV11-3 and TRBJ2-2): EAGVVQSPRYKIIEKKQPVAFWCNPISGHNTLYWYLQNLGQGPELLIRYENEEAVDDSQLPKDRFSAERLKGVDSTLKIQPAELGDSAVYLCASSPPGLAGFTGELFFGEGSRLTVL.

V usage is TRBV18 and J usage is TRBJ1-4; a weak D match, TRBD1 (5 bases). V was shortened by 3 bases and J by 7 bases, with 15 bases between the two germline ends. Germline CDR1 and CDR2: KGHSH and LQKENI. This CDR3 spans 15 amino acids. The DNA of the CDR3 is TGTGCCAGCTCACCCTCTTGGGGGGGAGGTGAAAAACTGTTTTTT. This translates into CASSPSWGGGEKLFF.

This chain joins TRBV21-1 and TRBJ1-2; whether TRBD1, the table's D call, matches the DNA was not checked. TRBV21-1 is deemed a pseudogene. The CDR3 consists of 18 residues. The DNA for the CDR3 is TGTGCCAGCAGCAATACCCTCGGACAGTGGACTCTTAACTATGGCTACACCTTC. It yields the protein CASSNTLGQWTLNYGYTF.

The rearrangement links TRBV10-3 to TRBJ2-2; the D is unclear. Germline V CDR1 and CDR2: ENHRY, SYGVKD. This CDR3 comprises 14 residues. Deletions cut 0 bases from V and 5 bases from J, with 7 bases between. CDR3 DNA sequence: TGTGCCATCAGTGAGTCGGCGCGGACCGGGGAGCTGTTTTTT. As protein: CAISESARTGELFF.